This paragraph covers one T cell receptor beta chain sequence. Its antigen is still unknown. Using RNA transcripts as the source, TCR beta CDR3 regions were amplified. With the HTBI primer set, the TCR CDR3 went through a first round of RT-PCR. TCRdb reanalysed the multiplex PCR reads using MiXCR and keeps one entry per CDR3 protein. The repertoire holds about 250,000 distinct CDR3 sequences, over 20% seen once, with around 32% in the top ten. The data stem from a study of T cells in Graves' hyperthyroidism and ophthalmopathy. Study-wide points: Blood also showed most of the thyroid clonotypes that were expanded above 0.001. For ophthalmopathy, model prediction preceded onset by a median approximately 6 months.

The CDR3 totals 15 residues. V was trimmed by 6 bases and J by 2 bases, leaving 17 bases between them. Uncontrolled infection, other autoimmune disease, pregnancy or lactation led to exclusion. This clonotype originated in a woman in her 40s with Graves' ophthalmopathy. Sequenced sample: blood. The rearrangement links TRBV12-3 or TRBV12-4 to TRBJ2-7, with D possibly TRBD2 on 5 matching bases. DNA of the CDR3: TGTGCCAGCAGCTACCTCGGAGGACCAACCTACGAGCAGTACTTC. Translated: CASSYLGGPTYEQYF.